This T cell receptor (beta chain) was sequenced during a study of blood T cells in healthy people across ages. General observations from the study: Unknown donor CMV status possibly confounded expanded clonotype changes.

Peripheral blood, about 9.4 milliliters per donor, was collected. Details on this clonotype: Its matching antigen is unknown.

V was shortened by 3 bases and J by 8 bases, with 9 bases between the two germline ends. The CDR3 is 12 residues long. In germline, CDR1 is SGDLS, CDR2 YYNGEE. A sample-barcoded 5' primer and a J-beta primer mix were used in a second PCR of about 7 to 12 cycles. The authors tagged each cDNA molecule using a template-switch adaptor with 12 random nucleotides. TCRdb independently ran MiXCR on the 5' RACE reads; one entry per CDR3 protein. The table shows under 2 million distinct CDR3 sequences, with roughly a third occurring only once. The TCR originated in a woman in her 30s in good health. Sequencing was done on a sample of blood. The genes are TRBV9 and TRBJ2-1; D remains ambiguous. The CDR3 here is CASSAFSYEQFF. Here the CDR3 DNA reads TGTGCCAGCAGCGCGTTCAGCTATGAGCAGTTCTTC.